This TCR beta chain was recorded in a study of shared clonotypes between healthy human individuals. Assay: immunoSEQ multiplex PCR; the TCRdb copy retains only in-frame clones and omits some. The table records about 2.2 million clones, roughly 91% of them present only once. V lost 6 bases, J lost 4 bases, and 9 bases stayed unmatched. The length of the CDR3 is 13 residues. Germline lookup yields CDR1 SQVTM and CDR2 ANQGSEA. Naive CD8 isolation took CD45RO-negative cells positively selected for CCR7 and excluded terminally differentiated effector memory CD45RA+ cells. The sample was naive CD8+ T cells from PBMCs. This TCR was recovered from a man aged 18 to 30 in good health. Some clones in this sample may be carry-over from other donors' samples. The chain uses TRBV29-1 and TRBJ2-7, with 7 bases identical to TRBD1. CDR3 loop: CSVKGGAFYEQYF. CDR3 coding DNA: TGCAGCGTAAAAGGGGGCGCTTTTTACGAGCAGTACTTC.